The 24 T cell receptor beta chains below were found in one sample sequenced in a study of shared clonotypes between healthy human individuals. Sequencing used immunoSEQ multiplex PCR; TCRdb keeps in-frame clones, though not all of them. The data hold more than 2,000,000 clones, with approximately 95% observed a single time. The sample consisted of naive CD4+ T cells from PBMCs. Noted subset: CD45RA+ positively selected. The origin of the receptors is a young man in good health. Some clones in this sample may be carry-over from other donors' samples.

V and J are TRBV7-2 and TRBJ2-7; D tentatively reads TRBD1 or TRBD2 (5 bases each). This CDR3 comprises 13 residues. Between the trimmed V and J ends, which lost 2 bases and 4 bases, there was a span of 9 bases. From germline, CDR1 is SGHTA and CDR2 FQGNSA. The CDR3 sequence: CASSLRDGYEQYF. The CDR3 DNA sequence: TGTGCCAGCAGCTTAAGGGACGGATACGAGCAGTACTTC. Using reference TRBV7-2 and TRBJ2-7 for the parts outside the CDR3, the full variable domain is GAGVSQSPSNKVTEKGKDVELRCDPISGHTALYWYRQSLGQGLEFLIYFQGNSAPDKSGLPSDRFSAERTGGSVSTLTIQRTQQEDSAVYLCASSLRDGYEQYFGPGTRLTVT.

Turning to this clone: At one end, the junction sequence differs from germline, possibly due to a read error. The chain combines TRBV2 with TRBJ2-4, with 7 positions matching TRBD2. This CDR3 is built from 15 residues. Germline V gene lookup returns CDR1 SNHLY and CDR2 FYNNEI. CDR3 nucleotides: TGTGTCAGCAGTGAATCTCCTGGGGGGGGAAACATTCAGTACTTC. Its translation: CVSSESPGGGNIQYF.

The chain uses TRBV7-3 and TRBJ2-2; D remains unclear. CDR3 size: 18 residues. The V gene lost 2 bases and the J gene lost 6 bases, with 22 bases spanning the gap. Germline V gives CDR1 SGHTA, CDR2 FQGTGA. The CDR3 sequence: CASSLGTRSKKPSGELFF. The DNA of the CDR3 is TGTGCCAGCAGCTTAGGCACGCGAAGCAAGAAACCCTCCGGGGAGCTGTTTTTT. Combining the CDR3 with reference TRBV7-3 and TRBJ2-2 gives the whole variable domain GAGVSQTPSNKVTEKGKYVELRCDPISGHTALYWYRQSLGQGPEFLIYFQGTGAADDSGLPNDRFFAVRPEGSVSTLKIQRTERGDSAVYLCASSLGTRSKKPSGELFFGEGSRLTVL.

Written as DNA, the CDR3 is TGCGCCAGCAGCCACCAAGGGGTGCCTAGCGGGTACACAGATACGCAGTATTTT. Amino acid sequence: CASSHQGVPSGYTDTQYF. The J gene is TRBJ2-3, the V gene TRBV4-3; TRBD2 aligns across 8 bases. Germline V CDR1 and CDR2: LGHNA, YSLEER. V was pared by 3 bases and J by 2 bases, with 13 bases of the junction left unmatched. The CDR3 is 18 amino acids.

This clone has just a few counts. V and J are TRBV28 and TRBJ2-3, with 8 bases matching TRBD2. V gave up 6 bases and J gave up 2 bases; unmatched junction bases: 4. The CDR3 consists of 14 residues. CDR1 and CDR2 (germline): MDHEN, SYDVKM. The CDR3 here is CASRAAGDTDTQYF. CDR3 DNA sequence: TGTGCCAGCAGGGCAGCGGGAGACACAGATACGCAGTATTTT.

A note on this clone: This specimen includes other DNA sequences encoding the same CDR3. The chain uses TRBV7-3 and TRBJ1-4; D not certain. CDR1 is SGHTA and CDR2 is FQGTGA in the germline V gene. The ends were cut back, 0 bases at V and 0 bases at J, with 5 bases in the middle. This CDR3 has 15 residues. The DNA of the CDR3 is TGTGCCAGCAGCTTAACGGGAGCAACTAATGAAAAACTGTTTTTT. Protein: CASSLTGATNEKLFF. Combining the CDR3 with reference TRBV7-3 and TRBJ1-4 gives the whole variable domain GAGVSQTPSNKVTEKGKYVELRCDPISGHTALYWYRQSLGQGPEFLIYFQGTGAADDSGLPNDRFFAVRPEGSVSTLKIQRTERGDSAVYLCASSLTGATNEKLFFGSGTQLSVL.

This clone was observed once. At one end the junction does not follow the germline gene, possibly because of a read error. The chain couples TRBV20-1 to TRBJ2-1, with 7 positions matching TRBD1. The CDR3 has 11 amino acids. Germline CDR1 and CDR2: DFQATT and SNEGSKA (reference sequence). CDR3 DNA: TGCAGTGTTAGATCGGACAGGGAGCAGTTCTTC. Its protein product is CSVRSDREQFF.

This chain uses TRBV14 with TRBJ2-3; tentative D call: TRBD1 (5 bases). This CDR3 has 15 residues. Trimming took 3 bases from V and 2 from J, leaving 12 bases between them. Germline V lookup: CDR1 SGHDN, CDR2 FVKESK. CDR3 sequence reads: CASSQQGYYTDTQYF. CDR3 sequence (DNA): TGTGCCAGCAGCCAGCAGGGATACTACACAGATACGCAGTATTTT.

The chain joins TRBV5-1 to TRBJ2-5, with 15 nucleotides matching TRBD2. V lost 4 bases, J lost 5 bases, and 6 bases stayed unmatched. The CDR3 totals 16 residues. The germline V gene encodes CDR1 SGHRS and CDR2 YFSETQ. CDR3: CASSPGTSGRLETQYF. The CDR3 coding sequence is TGCGCCAGCAGCCCGGGGACTAGCGGGAGGTTGGAGACCCAGTACTTC.

For the CDR3, the DNA is TGTGCCTGGAGTGGGACTAGCGGGAGGGCCGGCGAGCAGTACTTC. Encoded protein: CAWSGTSGRAGEQYF. The V call is TRBV30, the J call TRBJ2-5; TRBD2 aligns across 15 bases. The J call may be wrong; the DNA end is better matched by TRBJ2-7. Germline V lookup: CDR1 GTSNPN, CDR2 SVGIG (reference sequence). The CDR3 is made up of 15 amino acids.

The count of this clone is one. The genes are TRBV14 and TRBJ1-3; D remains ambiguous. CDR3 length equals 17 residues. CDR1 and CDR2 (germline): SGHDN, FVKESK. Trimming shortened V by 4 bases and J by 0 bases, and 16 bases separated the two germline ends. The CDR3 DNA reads TGTGCCAGCAGCCCACCCAAGTTCGCCAGCTCTGGAAACACCATATATTTT. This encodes CASSPPKFASSGNTIYF.

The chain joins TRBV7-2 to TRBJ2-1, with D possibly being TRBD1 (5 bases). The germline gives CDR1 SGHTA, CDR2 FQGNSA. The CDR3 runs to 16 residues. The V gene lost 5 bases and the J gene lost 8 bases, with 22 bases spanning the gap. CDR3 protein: CASSTPRTHERYEQFF. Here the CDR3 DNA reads TGTGCCAGCAGCACACCTCGGACACATGAGCGATATGAGCAGTTCTTC.

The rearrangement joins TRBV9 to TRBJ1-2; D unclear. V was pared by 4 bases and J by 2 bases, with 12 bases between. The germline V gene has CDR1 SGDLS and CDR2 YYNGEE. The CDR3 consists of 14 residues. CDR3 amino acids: CASSPQMINYGYTF. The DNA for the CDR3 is TGTGCCAGCAGCCCTCAGATGATAAACTATGGCTACACCTTC.

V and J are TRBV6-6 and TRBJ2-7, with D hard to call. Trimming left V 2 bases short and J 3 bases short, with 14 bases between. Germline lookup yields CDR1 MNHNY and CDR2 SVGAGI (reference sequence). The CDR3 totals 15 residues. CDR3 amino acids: CASSYDSNRYYEQYF. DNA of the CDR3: TGTGCCAGCAGTTACGATAGTAATAGGTACTACGAGCAGTACTTC.

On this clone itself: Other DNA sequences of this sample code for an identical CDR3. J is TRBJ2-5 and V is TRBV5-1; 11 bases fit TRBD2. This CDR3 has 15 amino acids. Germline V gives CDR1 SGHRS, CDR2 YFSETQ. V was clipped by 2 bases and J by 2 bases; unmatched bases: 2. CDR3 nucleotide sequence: TGCGCCAGCAGCTTACTAGCGGGGGATCAAGAGACCCAGTACTTC. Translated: CASSLLAGDQETQYF.

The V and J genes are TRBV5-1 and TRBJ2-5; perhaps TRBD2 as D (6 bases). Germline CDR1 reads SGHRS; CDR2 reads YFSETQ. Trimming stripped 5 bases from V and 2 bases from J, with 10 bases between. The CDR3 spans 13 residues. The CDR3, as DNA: TGCGCCAGCAGGGACGGGGGACAAGAGACCCAGTACTTC. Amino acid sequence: CASRDGGQETQYF.

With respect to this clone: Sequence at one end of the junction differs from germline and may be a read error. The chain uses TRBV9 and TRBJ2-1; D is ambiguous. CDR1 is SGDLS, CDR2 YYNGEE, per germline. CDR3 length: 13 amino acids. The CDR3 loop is CASSVYSFNEQFF. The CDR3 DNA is TGTGCCAGCAGCGTCTACTCCTTCAATGAGCAGTTCTTC.

CDR3 in amino acids: CASSLISTTDTQYF. The CDR3 region has the DNA TGTGCCAGCAGCTTGATCAGTACCACAGATACGCAGTATTTT. The genes are TRBV7-9 and TRBJ2-3; D gene unclear. CDR1 SEHNR and CDR2 FQNEAQ come from the germline V gene (reference sequence). The CDR3 is 14 residues long. Trimming removed 3 bases from V and 2 bases from J, with 9 bases in between.

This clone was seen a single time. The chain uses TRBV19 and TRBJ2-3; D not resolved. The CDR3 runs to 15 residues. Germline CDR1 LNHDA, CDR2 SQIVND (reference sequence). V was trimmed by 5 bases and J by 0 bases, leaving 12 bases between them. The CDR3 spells CASSSEGLSTDTQYF. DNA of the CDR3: TGTGCCAGTAGTTCAGAAGGGCTAAGCACAGATACGCAGTATTTT.

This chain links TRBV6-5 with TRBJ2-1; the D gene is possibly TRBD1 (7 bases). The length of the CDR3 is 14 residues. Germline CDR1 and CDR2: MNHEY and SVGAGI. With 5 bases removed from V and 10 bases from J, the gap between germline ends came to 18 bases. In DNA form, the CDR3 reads TGTGCCAGCAGTCGACAACAGGGGAGCGGGGAGCAGTTCTTC. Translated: CASSRQQGSGEQFF.

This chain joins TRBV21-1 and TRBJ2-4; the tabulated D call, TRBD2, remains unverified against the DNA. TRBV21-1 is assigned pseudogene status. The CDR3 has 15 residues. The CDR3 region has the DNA TGTGCCAGCAGCAAAAAGGAGACGGCCAAAAACATTCAGTACTTC. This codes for CASSKKETAKNIQYF.

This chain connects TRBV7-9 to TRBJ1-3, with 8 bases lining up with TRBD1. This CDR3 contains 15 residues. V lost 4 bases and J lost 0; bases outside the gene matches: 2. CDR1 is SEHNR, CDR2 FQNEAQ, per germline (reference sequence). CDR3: CASSWTGLSGNTIYF. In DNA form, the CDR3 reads TGTGCCAGCAGCTGGACAGGGCTCTCTGGAAACACCATATATTTT.

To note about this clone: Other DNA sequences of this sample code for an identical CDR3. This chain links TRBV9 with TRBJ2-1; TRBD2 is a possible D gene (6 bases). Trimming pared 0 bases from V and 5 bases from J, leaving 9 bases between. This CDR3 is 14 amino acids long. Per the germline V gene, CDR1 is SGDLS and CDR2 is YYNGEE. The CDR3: CASSVVGSNNEQFF. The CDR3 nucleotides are TGTGCCAGCAGCGTAGTCGGGAGCAACAATGAGCAGTTCTTC.

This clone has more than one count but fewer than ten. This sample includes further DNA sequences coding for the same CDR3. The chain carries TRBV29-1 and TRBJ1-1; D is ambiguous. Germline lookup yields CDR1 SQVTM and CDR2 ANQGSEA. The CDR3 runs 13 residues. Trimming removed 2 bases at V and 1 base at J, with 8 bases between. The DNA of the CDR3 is TGCAGCGTTGAAAGACGGGAGAACACTGAAGCTTTCTTT. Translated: CSVERRENTEAFF. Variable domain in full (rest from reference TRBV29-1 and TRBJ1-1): SAVISQKPSRDICQRGTSLTIQCQVDSQVTMMFWYRQQPGQSLTLIATANQGSEATYESGFVIDKFPISRPNLTFSTLTVSNMSPEDSSIYLCSVERRENTEAFFGQGTRLTVV.